This section outlines one T cell receptor beta chain sequence together with its context. What it binds is unknown. This sample is drawn from a study of cytomegalovirus exposure and HLA in healthy donors. Findings and caveats of the study: Trimming of TCR beta V- and J-genes showed a link, identified in a later analysis, to a missense DCLRE1C variant. Presence/absence analyses assumed roughly uniform sequencing depth across donors, which may not hold.

Amplification used 60 Vbeta primers and 13 Jbeta primers. The data were produced by immunoSEQ multiplex PCR, yet TCRdb's version contains in-frame clones alone and is incomplete. The table includes about 200,000 clones, around 86% detected once. This CDR3 spans 15 amino acids. Per the germline V gene, CDR1 is SGHRS and CDR2 is YFSETQ. The chain has TRBV5-1 and TRBJ2-5, with TRBD2 as a possible D gene (6 bases). The J call may be incorrect, as the DNA end agrees better with TRBJ2-7. This receptor was obtained from a woman aged 40 to 50 in good health and CMV-seronegative. Specimen: PBMCs. CDR3 protein: CASSLGGVLGDEQYF. CDR3 bases: TGCGCCAGCAGCTTGGGCGGGGTTCTAGGCGACGAGCAGTACTTC.